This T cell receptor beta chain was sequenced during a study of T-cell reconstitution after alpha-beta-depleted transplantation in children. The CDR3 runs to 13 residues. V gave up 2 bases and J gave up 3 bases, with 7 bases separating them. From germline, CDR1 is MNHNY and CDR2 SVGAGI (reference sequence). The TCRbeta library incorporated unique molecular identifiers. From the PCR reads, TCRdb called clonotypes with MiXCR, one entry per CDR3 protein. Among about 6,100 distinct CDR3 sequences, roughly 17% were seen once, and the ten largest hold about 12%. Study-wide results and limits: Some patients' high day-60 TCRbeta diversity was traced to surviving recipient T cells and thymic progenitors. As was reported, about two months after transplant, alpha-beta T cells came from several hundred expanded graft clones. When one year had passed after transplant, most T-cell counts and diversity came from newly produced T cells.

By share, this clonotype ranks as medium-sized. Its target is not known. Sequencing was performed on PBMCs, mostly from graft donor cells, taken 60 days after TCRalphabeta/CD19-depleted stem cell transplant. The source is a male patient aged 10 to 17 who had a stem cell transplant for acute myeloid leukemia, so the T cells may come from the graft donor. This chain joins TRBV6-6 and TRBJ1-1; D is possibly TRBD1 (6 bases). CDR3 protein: CASSYRGDTEAFF. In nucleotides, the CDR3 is TGTGCCAGCAGTTACAGGGGGGACACTGAAGCTTTCTTT.